These 26 T cell receptor beta chains were sequenced from one sample in a study of blood T cells in healthy people across ages. A second about 6 to 12 cycle PCR used barcoded and J-beta primers. TCRdb independently ran MiXCR on the 5' RACE reads; one entry per CDR3 protein. The sample consists of around 1,600,000 distinct CDR3 sequences, approximately 43% of them appearing once. Sample: blood. The source is a woman aged 18-30 years in good health.

This chain links TRBV6-2 or TRBV6-3 with TRBJ2-3, with 7 bases that match TRBD2. The CDR3 is made up of 14 amino acids. The V and J ends lost 6 bases and 5 bases, in that order; junction bases with no gene match: 8. Germline CDR1 reads MNHEY; CDR2 reads SVGEGT. Here the CDR3 reads CASSNGGSRDTQYF. The CDR3 nucleotides read TGTGCCAGCAGCAACGGCGGGAGTCGAGATACGCAGTATTTT.

CDR3 amino acids: CASSLRAGGPSYEQYF. The CDR3, as DNA: TGCGCCAGCAGCTTACGAGCCGGTGGGCCTTCCTACGAGCAGTACTTC. The chain has TRBV5-1 and TRBJ2-7, with no clear D. The CDR3 runs 16 residues. The V and J ends lost 2 bases and 1 base respectively, with 16 bases between them. Germline V gene data show CDR1 as SGHRS and CDR2 as YFSETQ.

This clonotype was recorded at least ten times. The chain employs TRBV7-9 and TRBJ2-7; D unclear. Between the trimmed V and J ends, which lost 6 bases and 0 bases, there was a span of 6 bases. The CDR3 is 12 residues long. Germline assignment: CDR1 SEHNR and CDR2 FQNEAQ (reference sequence). CDR3 in amino acids: CASSSRSYEQYF. The CDR3 nucleotides are TGTGCCAGCAGTTCCCGCTCCTACGAGCAGTACTTC.

This clonotype was counted a few times. The chain carries TRBV7-9 and TRBJ1-2; TRBD1 matches at 7 bases. This CDR3 is built from 16 residues. CDR1 SEHNR and CDR2 FQNEAQ come from the germline V gene (reference sequence). The junction had 8 bases not matched to a gene; V was cut back by 3 bases and J by 1 base. CDR3 amino acids: CASSLTRDRINYGYTF. CDR3 DNA sequence: TGTGCCAGCAGCTTGACCCGGGACAGAATTAACTATGGCTACACCTTC.

The chain combines TRBV20-1 with TRBJ2-1, with a tentative D call TRBD2 (6 bases). In germline, CDR1 is DFQATT, CDR2 SNEGSKA (reference sequence). This CDR3 is 15 amino acids long. Trimming stripped 5 bases from V and 4 bases from J, with 18 bases between. The CDR3 coding sequence is TGCAGTGCTGGGGTCCCGGGACTTCTATACAATGAGCAGTTCTTC. It codes for CSAGVPGLLYNEQFF.

The rearrangement links TRBV6-5 to TRBJ2-5, with D perhaps TRBD2 (6 bases). This CDR3 has 15 amino acids. Germline-derived CDR1 and CDR2 are MNHEY and SVGAGI. V was cut by 4 bases and J by 2 bases, with 14 bases left in between. The CDR3 coding sequence is TGTGCCAGCAGTTTACTCGGGACTGAACAAGAGACCCAGTACTTC. It encodes CASSLLGTEQETQYF.

This clonotype was found a few times. The chain uses TRBV6-5 and TRBJ1-5; D unclear. The CDR3 contains 19 residues. V lost 0 bases to trimming and J lost 0 bases, with 18 bases between them. CDR1 is MNHEY, CDR2 SVGAGI, per germline. Here the CDR3 reads CASSYSPTSYGNSNQPQHF. The CDR3 nucleotides read TGTGCCAGCAGTTACTCTCCCACCTCGTACGGGAATAGCAATCAGCCCCAGCATTTT.

This clonotype came up a few times. The chain combines TRBV7-6 with TRBJ1-5; D unresolved. Germline V CDR1 and CDR2: SGHVS, FNYEAQ. The CDR3 runs 13 residues. V gave up 4 bases and J gave up 3 bases, with 7 bases separating them. In DNA form, the CDR3 reads TGTGCCAGCAGCTGGGCGCTCAATCAGCCCCAGCATTTT. It encodes CASSWALNQPQHF.

The chain carries TRBV27 and TRBJ1-5; D perhaps matches TRBD1 (5 bases). Germline lookup yields CDR1 MNHEY and CDR2 SMNVEV (reference sequence). The CDR3 has 15 residues. V was trimmed by 0 bases and J by 7 bases, leaving 13 bases between them. The CDR3 DNA sequence: TGTGCCAGCAGTTTATCCATAGGGGCAAAGCAGCCCCAGCATTTT. Translated: CASSLSIGAKQPQHF.

Only one count was recorded for this clonotype. The J gene is TRBJ2-3, the V gene TRBV6-2 or TRBV6-3; D is unresolved. This CDR3 has 12 amino acids. The germline gives CDR1 MNHEY, CDR2 SVGEGT. V lost 7 bases and J lost 3, with 8 bases in between. The CDR3 region has the DNA TGTGCCAGCACCGCGGCAACAGATACGCAGTATTTT. This sequence encodes CASTAATDTQYF.

The V and J genes are TRBV12-3 or TRBV12-4 and TRBJ1-5; TRBD1 is a possible D gene (5 bases). V shed 4 bases and J shed 0 bases, with 16 bases lying between them. The length of the CDR3 is 17 residues. Written as DNA, the CDR3 is TGTGCCAGCAGTTGGGTCCCGGGACGGACTAGCAATCAGCCCCAGCATTTT. It translates to CASSWVPGRTSNQPQHF.

At least ten counts were recorded for this clonotype. One end of the junction is discordant with germline, which a read error may explain. V gene TRBV5-1 combines with J gene TRBJ2-3; 7 nucleotides align to TRBD2. The germline V gene has CDR1 SGHRS and CDR2 YFSETQ. There are 14 residues in the CDR3. This chain's CDR3 is CASSLAGRTDTQYF. The CDR3 region has the DNA TGTGCCAGCAGCTTAGCGGGCCGCACAGATACGCAGTATTTT.

This clonotype was seen more than once but under ten times. The J gene is TRBJ1-2, the V gene TRBV12-5; 7 bases are a match to TRBD1. V was clipped by 6 bases and J by 3 bases; unmatched bases: 4. Germline V gene lookup returns CDR1 LGHNT and CDR2 FRNRAP. The CDR3 contains 13 residues. This CDR3 reads CASGQGPYYGYTF. The CDR3 region has the DNA TGTGCTAGTGGACAGGGGCCCTACTATGGCTACACCTTC.

This rearrangement joins TRBV20-1 to TRBJ2-1; no firm D call. V lost 5 bases to trimming and J lost 4 bases, with 18 bases between them. In germline, CDR1 is DFQATT, CDR2 SNEGSKA (reference sequence). The CDR3 is 15 residues long. The CDR3 DNA is TGCAGTGCTCCCCGACCACAATCCTTTTACAATGAGCAGTTCTTC. Its translation is CSAPRPQSFYNEQFF.

The chain recombines TRBV20-1 with TRBJ1-2; no firm D call. The V end was cut by 6 bases, the J end by 2 bases, with 7 bases between. Germline V gene sequence: CDR1 DFQATT, CDR2 SNEGSKA (reference sequence). The CDR3 has 11 residues. CDR3 nucleotides: TGCAGTGCCGAGGAAAACTATGGCTACACCTTC. Its protein product is CSAEENYGYTF.

The rearrangement links TRBV5-1 to TRBJ1-2; weak D call: TRBD1 (5 bases). Germline values: CDR1 SGHRS, CDR2 YFSETQ. CDR3 length: 16 residues. Trimming removed 4 bases at V and 4 bases at J, with 20 bases between. CDR3 loop: CASSKTASTGGYGYTF. The DNA of the CDR3 is TGCGCCAGCAGCAAGACAGCTTCCACCGGGGGCTATGGCTACACCTTC. The entire variable domain, with the rest obtained from reference TRBV5-1 and TRBJ1-2, is as follows: KAGVTQTPRYLIKTRGQQVTLSCSPISGHRSVSWYQQTPGQGLQFLFEYFSETQRNKGNFPGRFSGRQFSNSRSEMNVSTLELGDSALYLCASSKTASTGGYGYTFGSGTRLTVV.

The chain combines TRBV7-2 with TRBJ2-1, with 8 bases aligning to TRBD2. Germline loops: CDR1 SGHTA, CDR2 FQGNSA. With V trimmed by 3 bases and J by 7 bases, 8 bases remained unmatched. The CDR3 spans 15 residues. The CDR3 nucleotides are TGTGCCAGCAGCTTCGGAGGGGCTAGCGGGAATGAGCAGTTCTTC. This translates into CASSFGGASGNEQFF.

A few counts support this clonotype. V gene TRBV28 combines with J gene TRBJ1-5; tentatively, D is TRBD1 (6 bases). Trimming removed 7 bases at V and 2 bases at J, with 21 bases between. The CDR3 length is 17 residues. Germline CDR1 reads MDHEN; CDR2 reads SYDVKM. CDR3 DNA: TGTGCCAGCACACGCGCCGGGGAGGGGGAGGGCAATCAGCCCCAGCATTTT. It encodes CASTRAGEGEGNQPQHF.

The V call is TRBV20-1, the J call TRBJ1-4; D gene unclear. CDR1 is DFQATT and CDR2 is SNEGSKA in the germline V gene (reference sequence). V shed 1 base and J shed 0 bases, with 6 bases lying between them. This CDR3 spans 14 amino acids. The DNA for the CDR3 is TGCAGTGCTAGAGTACGGACAACTAATGAAAAACTGTTTTTT. The encoded protein is CSARVRTTNEKLFF.

This clonotype came up a few times. The rearrangement uses TRBV6-5 and TRBJ2-7; 10 positions agree with TRBD2. The V segment lost 0 bases and the J segment 2 bases; nucleotides outside the gene matches: 1. CDR1 is MNHEY and CDR2 is SVGAGI in the germline V gene. The CDR3 totals 15 residues. This chain's CDR3 is CASSYSGTSAYEQYF. The CDR3 coding sequence is TGTGCCAGCAGTTACTCGGGGACTAGCGCCTACGAGCAGTACTTC.

This rearrangement joins TRBV6-6 to TRBJ2-7, with 8 positions matching TRBD1. The junction had 4 bases not matched to a gene; V was cut back by 9 bases and J by 3 bases. Germline assignment: CDR1 MNHNY and CDR2 SVGAGI (reference sequence). The CDR3 has 12 amino acids. CDR3 residues: CASIDRGYEQYF. CDR3 in DNA: TGTGCCAGTATCGACAGGGGCTACGAGCAGTACTTC.

The rearrangement uses TRBV7-3 and TRBJ2-7; D is undetermined. The CDR3 loop spans 15 amino acids. V shed 0 bases and J shed 1 base, with 10 bases lying between them. Germline V gene lookup returns CDR1 SGHTA and CDR2 FQGTGA. This CDR3 is CASSLTVGTSYEQYF. Written as DNA, the CDR3 is TGTGCCAGCAGCTTAACCGTCGGCACTTCCTACGAGCAGTACTTC.

V and J are TRBV14 and TRBJ1-6, with a weak D call TRBD1 (6 bases). V gave up 4 bases and J gave up 12 bases, with 25 bases separating them. This CDR3 has 17 residues. Germline V lookup: CDR1 SGHDN, CDR2 FVKESK. The DNA for the CDR3 is TGTGCCAGCAGCCGGACAGCCTCAGTTATGGGTGGTCAACCCCTCCACTTT. Amino acid sequence: CASSRTASVMGGQPLHF.

This clonotype came up many times. The chain recombines TRBV7-2 with TRBJ2-1; D unclear. This CDR3 comprises 13 residues. Germline V gives CDR1 SGHTA, CDR2 FQGNSA. The germline V and J ends were trimmed by 1 base and 4 bases, with 5 bases remaining between them. The CDR3 loop is CASSLEQYNEQFF. DNA of the CDR3: TGTGCCAGCAGCTTAGAGCAGTACAATGAGCAGTTCTTC.

On this clonotype: An end of the junction differs from the germline gene, which may be a read error. The chain recombines TRBV4-3 with TRBJ2-1, with D unclear. The J call may not be correct, given that the DNA end is closer to TRBJ2-7. Germline loops: CDR1 LGHNA, CDR2 YSLEER. The length of the CDR3 is 15 residues. CDR3 sequence (DNA): TGCACCAGCAGCCAAGATCACGGTTTATCGGTCGAGCAGTACTTC. As protein: CTSSQDHGLSVEQYF.

The chain uses TRBV6-2 or TRBV6-3 and TRBJ2-5; a possible D gene is TRBD1 (6 bases). The V gene's germline CDR1 is MNHEY and CDR2 SVGEGT. Trimming removed 6 bases at V and 2 bases at J, with 13 bases between. The CDR3 extends over 14 amino acids. DNA of the CDR3: TGTGCCAGCAGAAACCGAGACAGGCAAGAGACCCAGTACTTC. This translates into CASRNRDRQETQYF.